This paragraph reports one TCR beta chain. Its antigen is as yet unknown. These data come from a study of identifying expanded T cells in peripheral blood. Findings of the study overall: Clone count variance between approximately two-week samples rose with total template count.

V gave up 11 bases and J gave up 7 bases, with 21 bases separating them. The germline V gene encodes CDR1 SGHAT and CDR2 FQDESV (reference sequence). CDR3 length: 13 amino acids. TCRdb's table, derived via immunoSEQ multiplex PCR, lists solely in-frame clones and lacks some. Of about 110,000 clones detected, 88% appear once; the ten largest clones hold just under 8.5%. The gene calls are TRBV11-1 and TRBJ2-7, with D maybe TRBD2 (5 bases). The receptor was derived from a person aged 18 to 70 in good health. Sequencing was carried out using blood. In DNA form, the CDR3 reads TGTGCCCAGAGTCAGGACTCCCTCTTGGAGCAGTACTTC. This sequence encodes CAQSQDSLLEQYF.